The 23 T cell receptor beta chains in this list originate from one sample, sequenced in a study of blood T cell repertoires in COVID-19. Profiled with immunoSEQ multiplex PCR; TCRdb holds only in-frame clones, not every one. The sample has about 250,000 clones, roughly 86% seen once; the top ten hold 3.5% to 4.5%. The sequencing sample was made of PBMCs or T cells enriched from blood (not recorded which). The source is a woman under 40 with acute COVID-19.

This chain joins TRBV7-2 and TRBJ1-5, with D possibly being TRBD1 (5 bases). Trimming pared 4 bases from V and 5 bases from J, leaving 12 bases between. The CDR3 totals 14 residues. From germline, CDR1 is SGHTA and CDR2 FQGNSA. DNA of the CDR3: TGTGCCAGCAGCTCTGTCGGGGGGTATCAGCCCCAGCATTTT. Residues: CASSSVGGYQPQHF.

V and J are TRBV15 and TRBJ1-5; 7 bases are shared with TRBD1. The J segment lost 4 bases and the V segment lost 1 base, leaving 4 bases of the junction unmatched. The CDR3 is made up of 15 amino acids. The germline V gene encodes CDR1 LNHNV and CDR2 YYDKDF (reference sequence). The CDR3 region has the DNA TGTGCCACCAGCAGAGCGGGACAGCCAAATCAGCCCCAGCATTTT. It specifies CATSRAGQPNQPQHF.

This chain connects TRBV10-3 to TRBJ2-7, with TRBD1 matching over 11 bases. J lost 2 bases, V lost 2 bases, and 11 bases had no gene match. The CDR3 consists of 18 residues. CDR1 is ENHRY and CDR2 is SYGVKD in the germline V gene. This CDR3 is CAISEHSTGTGGPYEQYF. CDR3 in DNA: TGTGCCATCAGTGAGCATTCGACCGGGACAGGGGGACCCTACGAGCAGTACTTC.

As DNA, the CDR3 is TGTGCCAGCAACAACAGGGGGGGAGGCTACACCTTC. It translates to CASNNRGGGYTF. The chain combines TRBV12-3 or TRBV12-4 with TRBJ1-2, with 8 bases that match TRBD1. Trimming removed 7 bases from V and 8 bases from J; junction bases left unmatched: 6. The CDR3 totals 12 residues.

CDR3 loop: CASSPTPRQGGQPQHF. CDR3 bases: TGCGCCAGCAGCCCTACCCCCAGGCAGGGCGGCCAGCCCCAGCATTTT. The V and J genes are TRBV4-1 and TRBJ1-5, with D tentatively TRBD1 (5 bases). CDR1 and CDR2 (germline): MGHRA, YSYEKL. This CDR3 region has 16 residues. Trimming left V 4 bases short and J 7 bases short, with 20 bases between.

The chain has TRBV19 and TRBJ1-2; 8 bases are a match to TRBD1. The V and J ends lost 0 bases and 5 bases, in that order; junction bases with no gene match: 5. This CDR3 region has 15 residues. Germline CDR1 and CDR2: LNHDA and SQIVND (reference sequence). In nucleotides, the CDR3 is TGTGCCAGTAGTATAGATCCCACAGGGGGATATGGCTACACCTTC. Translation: CASSIDPTGGYGYTF.

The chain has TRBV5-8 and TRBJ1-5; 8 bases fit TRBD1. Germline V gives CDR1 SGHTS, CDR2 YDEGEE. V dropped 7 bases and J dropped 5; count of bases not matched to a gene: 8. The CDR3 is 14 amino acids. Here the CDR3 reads CASVKMTGDQPQHF. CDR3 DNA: TGTGCCAGCGTAAAGATGACAGGGGATCAGCCCCAGCATTTT.

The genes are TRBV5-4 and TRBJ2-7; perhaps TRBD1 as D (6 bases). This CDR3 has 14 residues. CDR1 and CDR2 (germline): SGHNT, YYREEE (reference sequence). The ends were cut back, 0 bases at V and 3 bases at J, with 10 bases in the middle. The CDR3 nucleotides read TGTGCCAGCAGCTTGGGCAGGGGAAGCTACGAGCAGTACTTC. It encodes CASSLGRGSYEQYF. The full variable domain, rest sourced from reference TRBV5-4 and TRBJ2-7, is ETGVTQSPTHLIKTRGQQVTLRCSSQSGHNTVSWYQQALGQGPQFIFQYYREEENGRGNFPPRFSGLQFPNYSSELNVNALELDDSALYLCASSLGRGSYEQYFGPGTRLTVT.

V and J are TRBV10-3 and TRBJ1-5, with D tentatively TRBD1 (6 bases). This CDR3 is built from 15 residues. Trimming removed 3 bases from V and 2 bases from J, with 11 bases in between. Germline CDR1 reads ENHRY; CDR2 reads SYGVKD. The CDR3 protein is CAISESDRRNQPQHF. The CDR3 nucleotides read TGTGCCATCAGTGAAAGTGACAGGCGCAATCAGCCCCAGCATTTT.

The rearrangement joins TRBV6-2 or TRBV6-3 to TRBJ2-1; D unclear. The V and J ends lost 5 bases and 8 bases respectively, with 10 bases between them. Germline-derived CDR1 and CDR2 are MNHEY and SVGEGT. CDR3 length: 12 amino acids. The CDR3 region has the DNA TGTGCCAGCAGTGTTGCGCGCGATGAGCAGTTCTTC. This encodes CASSVARDEQFF.

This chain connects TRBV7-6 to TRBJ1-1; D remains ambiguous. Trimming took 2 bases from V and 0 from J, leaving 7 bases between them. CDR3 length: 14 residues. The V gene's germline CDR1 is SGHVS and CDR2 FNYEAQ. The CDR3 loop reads CASSLSIVNTEAFF. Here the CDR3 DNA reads TGTGCCAGCAGCTTAAGCATCGTGAACACTGAAGCTTTCTTT.

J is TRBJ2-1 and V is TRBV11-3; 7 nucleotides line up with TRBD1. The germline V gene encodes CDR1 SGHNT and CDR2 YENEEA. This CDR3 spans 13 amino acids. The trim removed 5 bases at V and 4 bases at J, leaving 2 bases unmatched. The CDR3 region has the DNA TGTGCCAGCAGCCCGGGACAGTACAATGAGCAGTTCTTC. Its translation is CASSPGQYNEQFF.

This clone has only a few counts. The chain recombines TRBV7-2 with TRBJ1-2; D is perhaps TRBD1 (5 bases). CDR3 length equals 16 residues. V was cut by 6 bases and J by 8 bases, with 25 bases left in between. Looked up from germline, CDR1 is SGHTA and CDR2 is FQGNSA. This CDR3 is CASSLTPGLQAGGYTF. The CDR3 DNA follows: TGTGCCAGCAGTCTTACCCCGGGACTCCAGGCTGGCGGCTACACCTTC. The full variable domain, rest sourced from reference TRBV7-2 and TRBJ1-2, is GAGVSQSPSNKVTEKGKDVELRCDPISGHTALYWYRQSLGQGLEFLIYFQGNSAPDKSGLPSDRFSAERTGGSVSTLTIQRTQQEDSAVYLCASSLTPGLQAGGYTFGSGTRLTVV.

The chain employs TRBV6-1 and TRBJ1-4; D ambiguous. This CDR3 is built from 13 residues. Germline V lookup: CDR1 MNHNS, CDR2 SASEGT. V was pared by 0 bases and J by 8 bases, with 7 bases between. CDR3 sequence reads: CASSEAGREKLFF. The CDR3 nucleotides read TGTGCCAGCAGTGAAGCCGGTCGGGAAAAACTGTTTTTT.

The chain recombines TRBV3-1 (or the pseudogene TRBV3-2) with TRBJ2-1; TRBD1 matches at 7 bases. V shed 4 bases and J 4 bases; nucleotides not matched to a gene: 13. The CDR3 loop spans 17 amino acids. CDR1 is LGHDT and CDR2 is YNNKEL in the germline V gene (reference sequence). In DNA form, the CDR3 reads TGTGCCAGCAGCCCGGACCGTGTGACAGGGATTTACAATGAGCAGTTCTTC. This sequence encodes CASSPDRVTGIYNEQFF.

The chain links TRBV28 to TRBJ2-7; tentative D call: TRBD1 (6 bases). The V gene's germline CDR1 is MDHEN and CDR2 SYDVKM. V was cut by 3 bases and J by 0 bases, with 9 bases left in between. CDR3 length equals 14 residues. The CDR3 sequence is CASSLGDTSYEQYF. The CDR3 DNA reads TGTGCCAGCAGTTTGGGGGACACCTCCTACGAGCAGTACTTC.

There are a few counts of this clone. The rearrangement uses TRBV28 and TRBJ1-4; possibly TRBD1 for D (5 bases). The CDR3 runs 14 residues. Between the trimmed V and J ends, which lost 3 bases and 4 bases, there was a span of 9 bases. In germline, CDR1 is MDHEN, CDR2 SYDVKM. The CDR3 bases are TGTGCCAGCAGTTTGACAGACCGTAATGAAAAACTGTTTTTT. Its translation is CASSLTDRNEKLFF.

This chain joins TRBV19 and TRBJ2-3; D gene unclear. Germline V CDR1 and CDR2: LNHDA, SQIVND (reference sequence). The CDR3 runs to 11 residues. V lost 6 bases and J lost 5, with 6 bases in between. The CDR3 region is CASRIGDTQYF. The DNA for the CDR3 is TGTGCCAGTAGAATCGGAGATACGCAGTATTTT.

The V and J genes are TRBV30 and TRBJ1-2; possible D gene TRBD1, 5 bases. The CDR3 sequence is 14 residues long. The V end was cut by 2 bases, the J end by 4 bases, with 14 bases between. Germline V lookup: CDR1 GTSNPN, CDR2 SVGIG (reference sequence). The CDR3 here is CAWSKRREGYGYTF. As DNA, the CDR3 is TGTGCCTGGAGTAAACGCAGGGAGGGCTATGGCTACACCTTC.

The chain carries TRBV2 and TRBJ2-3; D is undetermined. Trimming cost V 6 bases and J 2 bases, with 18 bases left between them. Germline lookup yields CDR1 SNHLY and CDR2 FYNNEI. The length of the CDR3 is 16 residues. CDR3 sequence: CASRLPTGSFTDTQYF. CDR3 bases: TGTGCCAGCAGGCTTCCGACTGGCTCCTTCACAGATACGCAGTATTTT.

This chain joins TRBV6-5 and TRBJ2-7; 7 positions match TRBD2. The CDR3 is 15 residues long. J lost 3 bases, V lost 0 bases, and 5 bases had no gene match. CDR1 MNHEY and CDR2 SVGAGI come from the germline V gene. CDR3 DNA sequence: TGTGCCAGCAGTTACTCCACGGGGGGTATCTACGAGCAGTACTTC. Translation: CASSYSTGGIYEQYF.

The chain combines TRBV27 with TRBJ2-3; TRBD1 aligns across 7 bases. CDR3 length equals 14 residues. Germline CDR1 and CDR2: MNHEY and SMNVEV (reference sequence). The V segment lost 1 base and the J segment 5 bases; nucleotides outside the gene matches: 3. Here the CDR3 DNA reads TGTGCCAGCAGTTTATACAGGGGTGAAGATACGCAGTATTTT. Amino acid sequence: CASSLYRGEDTQYF.

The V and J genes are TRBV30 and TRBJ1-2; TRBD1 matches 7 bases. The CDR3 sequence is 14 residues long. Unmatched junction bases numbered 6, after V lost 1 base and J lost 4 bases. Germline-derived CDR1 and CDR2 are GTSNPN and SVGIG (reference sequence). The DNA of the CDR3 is TGTGCCTGGAGTGAAGGGGGCTTTGGCTATGGCTACACCTTC. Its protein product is CAWSEGGFGYGYTF.